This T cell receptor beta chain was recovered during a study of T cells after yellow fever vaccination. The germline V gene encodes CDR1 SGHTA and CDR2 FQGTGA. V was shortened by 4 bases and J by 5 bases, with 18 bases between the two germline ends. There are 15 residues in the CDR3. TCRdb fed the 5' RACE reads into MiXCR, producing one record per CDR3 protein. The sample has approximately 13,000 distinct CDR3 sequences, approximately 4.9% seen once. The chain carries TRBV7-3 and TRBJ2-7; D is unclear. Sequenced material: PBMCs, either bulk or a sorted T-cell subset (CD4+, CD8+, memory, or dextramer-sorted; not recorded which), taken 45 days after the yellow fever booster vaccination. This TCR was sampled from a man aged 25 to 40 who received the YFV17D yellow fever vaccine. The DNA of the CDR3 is TGTGCCAGCAGCTCACAGAGGTCCCTACTGGACGAGCAGTACTTC. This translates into CASSSQRSLLDEQYF.